The sequence of this T cell receptor (beta chain) was determined in a study of blood T cell repertoires in COVID-19. Overall study: COVID-19 samples collected from the United States, Italy and Spain covered acute and convalescent phases. T cells, B-cell-depleted T cells, or PBMCs provided the cDNA or gDNA that served as material.

The CDR3 consists of 13 residues. V was trimmed by 4 bases and J by 5 bases, leaving 10 bases between them. Germline V gene sequence: CDR1 SEHNR, CDR2 FQNEAQ (reference sequence). Original processing notes: Nucleated cell number was recorded as an estimate derived from reference gene primer amplification. Repertoires were generated with immunoSEQ multiplex PCR, while TCRdb's copy carries only in-frame clones and drops some. D and trimming come from the DNA, and the V and J calls and clone size come from that table. The sample yields approximately 500,000 clones, approximately 88% seen once. This clone was counted a single time. Enrolment of Seattle patients took place during active infection, and they were followed longitudinally.

What was sequenced was peripheral blood. V is TRBV7-9 and J is TRBJ2-3, with unresolved D. This TCR derives from a woman in her forties or fifties with COVID-19, enrolled during active disease. CDR3 amino acids: CASSSSRRDTQYF. CDR3 in DNA: TGTGCCAGCAGCTCCTCCCGTCGAGATACGCAGTATTTT.